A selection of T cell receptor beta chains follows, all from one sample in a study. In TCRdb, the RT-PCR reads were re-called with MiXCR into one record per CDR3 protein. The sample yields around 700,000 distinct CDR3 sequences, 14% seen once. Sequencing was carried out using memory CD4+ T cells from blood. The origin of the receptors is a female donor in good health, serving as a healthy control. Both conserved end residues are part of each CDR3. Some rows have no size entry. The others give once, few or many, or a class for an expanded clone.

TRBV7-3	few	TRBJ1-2	CASSVQANYGYTF
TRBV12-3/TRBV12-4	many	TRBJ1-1	CASSTTGQGAEAFF
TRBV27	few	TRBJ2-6	CASSILLAGGISGANVLTF
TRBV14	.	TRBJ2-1	CASSQGLQSVYEQFF
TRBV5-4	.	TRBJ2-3	CASSSRTSMEREQYF
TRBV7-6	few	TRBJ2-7	CASSLVGMDPAPYEQYF
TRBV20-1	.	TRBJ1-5	CSARVYGSKPSHSNQPQHF
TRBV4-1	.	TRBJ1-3	CASSQEQSGNTIYF
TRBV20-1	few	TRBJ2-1	CSAGLAGAQGRNEQFF
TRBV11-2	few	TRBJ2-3	CASSSSSGGADTQYF
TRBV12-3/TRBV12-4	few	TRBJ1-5	CASSLARLGNQPQHF
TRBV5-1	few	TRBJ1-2	CASSLEDRATYGYTF
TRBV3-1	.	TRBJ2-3	CASSRSEGPDTQYF
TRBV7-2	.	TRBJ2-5	CASSTSSGLQETQYF
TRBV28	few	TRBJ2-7	CASSSISGQIREQYF
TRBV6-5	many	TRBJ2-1	CASSYNGGGGEQFF
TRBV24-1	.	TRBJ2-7	CATSEGIGAPIYEQYF
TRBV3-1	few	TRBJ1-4	CASSQVGRNPNEKLFF
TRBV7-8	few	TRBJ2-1	CASSLTGGGLYNEQFF
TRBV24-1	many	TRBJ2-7	CATSDRHGGPSSYEQYF
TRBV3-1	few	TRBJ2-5	CASSPPPAGWGETQYF
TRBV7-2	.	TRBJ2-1	CASSFGAAPWDEQFF
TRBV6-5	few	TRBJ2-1	CASSRRDWFDGTRGEQFF
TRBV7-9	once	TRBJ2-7	CASSPRVGQGNSYEQYF
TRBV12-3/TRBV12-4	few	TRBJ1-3	CASVSIGSGNTIYF
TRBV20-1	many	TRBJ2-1	CSSRTSPTYNEQFF
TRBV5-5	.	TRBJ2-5	CASSLGVPGQETQYF
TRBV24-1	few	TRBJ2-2	CATSVPGELFF
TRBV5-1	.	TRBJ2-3	CASSPRGFLQGDTQYF
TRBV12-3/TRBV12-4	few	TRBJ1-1	CASRSDYVEAFF
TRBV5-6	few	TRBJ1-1	CASSERGQHTEAFF
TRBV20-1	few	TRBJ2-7	CSASLASGRYEQYF
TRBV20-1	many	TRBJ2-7	CSAGASGREQYF
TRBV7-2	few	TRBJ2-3	CASSLVGSWSDTQYF
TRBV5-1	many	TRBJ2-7	CASSLDYPRRASGPYEQYF
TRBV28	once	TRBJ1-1	CASSGAWRVNTEAFF
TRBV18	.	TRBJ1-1	CASTSLLGTQEEAFF
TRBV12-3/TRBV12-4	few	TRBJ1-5	CASSLALGSQPQHF
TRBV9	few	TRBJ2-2	CASSVWDTGELFF
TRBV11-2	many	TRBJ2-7	CASSLLSTYEQYF
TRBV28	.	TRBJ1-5	CASRQDRVGQPQHF
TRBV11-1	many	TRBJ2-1	CASSSGLAGAYNEQFF
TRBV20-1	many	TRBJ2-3	CSAISGARTDTQYF
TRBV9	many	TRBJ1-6	CASSGTVHPNSPLHF
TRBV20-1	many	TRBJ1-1	CSAWGSRAFF
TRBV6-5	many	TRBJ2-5	CASTPTAIQETQYF
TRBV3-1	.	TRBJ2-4	CASSQLASGQNIQYF
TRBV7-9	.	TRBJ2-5	CASSTRETQYF
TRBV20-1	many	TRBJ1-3	CSAETAEFSGNTIYF
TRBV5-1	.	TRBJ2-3	CASSTGTSSGTDTQYF
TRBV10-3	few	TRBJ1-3	CAITRDRGNTIYF
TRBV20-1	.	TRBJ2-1	CSTLSRILADNNEQFF